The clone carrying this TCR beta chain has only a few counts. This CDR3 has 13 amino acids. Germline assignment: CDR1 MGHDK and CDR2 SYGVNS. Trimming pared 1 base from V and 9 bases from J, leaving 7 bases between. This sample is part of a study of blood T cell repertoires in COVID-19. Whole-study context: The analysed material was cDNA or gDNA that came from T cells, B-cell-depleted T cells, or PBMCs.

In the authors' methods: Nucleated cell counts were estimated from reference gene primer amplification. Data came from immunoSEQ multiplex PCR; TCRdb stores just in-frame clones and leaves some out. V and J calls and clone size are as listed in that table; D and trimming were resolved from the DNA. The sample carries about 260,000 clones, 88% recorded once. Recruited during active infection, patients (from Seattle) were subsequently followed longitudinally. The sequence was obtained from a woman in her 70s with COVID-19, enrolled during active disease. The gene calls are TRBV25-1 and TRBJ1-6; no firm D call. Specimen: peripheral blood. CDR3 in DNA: TGTGCCAGCAGTGAATCAGGTGGTTCACCCCTCCACTTT. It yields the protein CASSESGGSPLHF. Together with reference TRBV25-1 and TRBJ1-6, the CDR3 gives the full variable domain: EADIYQTPRYLVIGTGKKITLECSQTMGHDKMYWYQQDPGMELHLIHYSYGVNSTEKGDLSSESTVSRIRTEHFPLTLESARPSHTSQYLCASSESGGSPLHFGNGTRLTVT.